What follows are 13 T cell receptor beta chains derived from one specimen sequenced in a study of blood T cells in healthy people across ages. A sample-barcoded 5' primer and a J-beta primer mix were used in a second PCR of about 7 to 12 cycles. TCRdb re-called the 5' RACE reads through MiXCR, storing one row per CDR3 protein. The sample has some 1.5 million distinct CDR3 sequences, approximately 30% seen once. The sequenced sample consisted of blood. All receptors derive from a woman aged 30 to 39 in good health.

V is TRBV5-1 and J is TRBJ2-1; 7 positions match TRBD2. This CDR3 is built from 15 residues. After removal of 7 bases from V and 7 bases from J, the junction contained 14 bases not matched to a gene. CDR1 is SGHRS, CDR2 YFSETQ, per germline. CDR3 nucleotides: TGCGCCAGCTCAGTCCTAGCGGAGATTCAAAATGAGCAGTTCTTC. The encoded protein is CASSVLAEIQNEQFF.

This clonotype was recorded a few times. The chain links TRBV20-1 to TRBJ1-2; 7 bases fit TRBD1. The J segment lost 7 bases and the V segment lost 4 bases, leaving 6 bases of the junction unmatched. This CDR3 comprises 12 residues. From germline, CDR1 is DFQATT and CDR2 SNEGSKA (reference sequence). The CDR3 bases are TGCAGTGCTATAGGGGGCGCGGGTGGCTACACCTTC. Translating gives CSAIGGAGGYTF.

In this sample, this clonotype turned up many times. The chain uses TRBV29-1 and TRBJ2-7; 7 nucleotides agree with TRBD2. CDR1 and CDR2 (germline): SQVTM, ANQGSEA. V shed 0 bases and J 7 bases; nucleotides not matched to a gene: 12. There are 15 residues in the CDR3. The CDR3 DNA sequence: TGCAGCGTTGAAGAAGGAGGGGCGGGAGTCGGAGAGCAGTACTTC. Its translation is CSVEEGGAGVGEQYF.

Only a few counts were recorded for this clonotype. The chain joins TRBV4-3 to TRBJ2-5; 9 nucleotides match TRBD1. With the DNA end fitting TRBJ2-7 better, the J assignment may be wrong. CDR3 length equals 16 residues. The germline gives CDR1 LGHNA, CDR2 YSLEER. The CDR3 DNA sequence: TGCGCCAGCAGCCAAGATTTGACAGGGGGAGATCACGAGCAGTACTTC. This encodes CASSQDLTGGDHEQYF.

This clonotype was recorded many times. The J gene is TRBJ2-3, the V gene TRBV6-6; no definite D call. The CDR3 sequence is 14 residues long. The germline V gene encodes CDR1 MNHNY and CDR2 SVGAGI (reference sequence). V gave up 6 bases and J gave up 1 base, with 11 bases separating them. CDR3 amino acids: CASSPNLGTDTQYF. The CDR3 region has the DNA TGTGCCAGCAGCCCAAATCTAGGCACAGATACGCAGTATTTT.

The chain combines TRBV13 with TRBJ1-1, with D hard to call. Per germline, CDR1 PRHDT and CDR2 FYEKMQ (reference sequence). V lost 5 bases and J 5 bases, leaving 12 bases between the germline ends. The CDR3 is 13 residues long. CDR3 coding DNA: TGTGCCAGCAGCCGATTGACGGGGACTGAAGCTTTCTTT. This sequence encodes CASSRLTGTEAFF. The full variable domain, completed using reference TRBV13 and TRBJ1-1, is AAGVIQSPRHLIKEKRETATLKCYPIPRHDTVYWYQQGPGQDPQFLISFYEKMQSDKGSIPDRFSAQQFSDYHSELNMSSLELGDSALYFCASSRLTGTEAFFGQGTRLTVV.

This chain links TRBV29-1 with TRBJ2-6; a possible D gene is TRBD1 (5 bases). Between the trimmed V and J ends, which lost 5 bases and 16 bases, there was a span of 21 bases. CDR3 length: 13 residues. CDR1 and CDR2 from the germline V gene are SQVTM and ANQGSEA. The CDR3 here is CSVSVSGASVLTF. CDR3 sequence (DNA): TGCAGCGTTAGCGTCTCTGGGGCCAGCGTTCTGACTTTC. Drawing the rest from reference TRBV29-1 and TRBJ2-6, the complete variable domain is SAVISQKPSRDICQRGTSLTIQCQVDSQVTMMFWYRQQPGQSLTLIATANQGSEATYESGFVIDKFPISRPNLTFSTLTVSNMSPEDSSIYLCSVSVSGASVLTFGAGSRLTVL.

This clonotype was counted a few times. The V gene is TRBV6-5, the J gene TRBJ2-1; TRBD2 matches 13 bases. Unmatched junction bases numbered 2, after V lost 2 bases and J lost 7 bases. The CDR3 sequence is 15 residues long. Germline CDR1 is MNHEY and CDR2 is SVGAGI. CDR3 DNA: TGTGCCAGCAGTTACGGGGGACTAGCGGGGAATGAGCAGTTCTTC. Amino acid sequence: CASSYGGLAGNEQFF.

The chain is built from TRBV20-1 and TRBJ2-7; 9 nucleotides line up with TRBD1. With 2 bases clipped from V and 7 bases from J, the junction kept 15 bases outside the gene matches. This CDR3 is 16 amino acids long. Per the germline V gene, CDR1 is DFQATT and CDR2 is SNEGSKA (reference sequence). CDR3 DNA: TGCAGTGCTAGACTAACTCCGGGACAGGGCAACAATGAGCAGTACTTC. Translating gives CSARLTPGQGNNEQYF.

The chain employs TRBV7-9 and TRBJ2-3, with 8 bases fitting TRBD2. The V gene's germline CDR1 is SEHNR and CDR2 FQNEAQ (reference sequence). CDR3 size: 19 residues. V was clipped by 5 bases and J by 1 base; unmatched bases: 17. CDR3 sequence reads: CASSPGERGPSLGTDTQYF. CDR3 nucleotides: TGTGCCAGCAGCCCGGGGGAGCGGGGGCCCTCCTTGGGCACAGATACGCAGTATTTT.

This sequence joins TRBV12-3 or TRBV12-4 and TRBJ2-2; D possibly corresponds to TRBD2 (6 bases). This CDR3 region has 14 residues. Trimming shortened V by 7 bases and J by 10 bases, and 19 bases separated the two germline ends. CDR3 bases: TGTGCCAGCATTCCCCACGGGAGCTCCGAGGAGCTGTTTTTT. Its protein is CASIPHGSSEELFF.

This chain uses TRBV6-6 with TRBJ2-2; D is ambiguous. Trimming removed 4 bases at V and 0 bases at J, with 6 bases between. Germline values: CDR1 MNHNY, CDR2 SVGAGI (reference sequence). This CDR3 has 14 residues. The CDR3 region has the DNA TGTGCCAGCAGTTGGAACACGAACACCGGGGAGCTGTTTTTT. It translates to CASSWNTNTGELFF.

V and J are TRBV3-1 and TRBJ1-2; possible D gene TRBD1, 6 bases. The CDR3 has 17 residues. Deletions cut 1 base from V and 6 bases from J, with 21 bases between. Germline V gene lookup returns CDR1 LGHDT and CDR2 YNNKEL (reference sequence). This CDR3 is CASSQGGGTQVDHGYTF. The CDR3 nucleotides read TGTGCCAGCAGCCAAGGGGGAGGGACACAAGTTGATCATGGCTACACCTTC.